This T cell receptor beta chain derives from a study of blood T cell repertoires in COVID-19. Across the whole study: PBMCs, B-cell-depleted T cells, or T cells were the source of the cDNA or gDNA that made up the material.

Under the authors' procedure: Scientists estimated how many nucleated cells there were by amplifying reference gene primers. Sequenced by immunoSEQ multiplex PCR; TCRdb stores in-frame clones only, minus some. V, J and clone size are those of that table, while D and trimming were read from the DNA. The sample consists of 150,000 or so clones, approximately 83% of them appearing once. V was pared by 5 bases and J by 8 bases, with 11 bases of the junction left unmatched. CDR3 length: 15 residues. Germline V CDR1 and CDR2: SEHNR, FQNEAQ (reference sequence). Donors were grouped by their self-reported clinical history. Symptom resolution, clearance, or two negative PCRs marked donors in Cohort 3 as recovered.

The rearrangement links TRBV7-9 to TRBJ1-2, with 10 nucleotides matching TRBD1. Input material: PBMCs or T cells enriched from blood (not recorded which). The sequence derives from a woman in her sixties who had recovered from COVID-19. The CDR3 sequence: CASSPTETGGRGYTF. The CDR3 nucleotides read TGTGCCAGCAGCCCCACGGAGACAGGGGGCCGAGGCTACACCTTC.